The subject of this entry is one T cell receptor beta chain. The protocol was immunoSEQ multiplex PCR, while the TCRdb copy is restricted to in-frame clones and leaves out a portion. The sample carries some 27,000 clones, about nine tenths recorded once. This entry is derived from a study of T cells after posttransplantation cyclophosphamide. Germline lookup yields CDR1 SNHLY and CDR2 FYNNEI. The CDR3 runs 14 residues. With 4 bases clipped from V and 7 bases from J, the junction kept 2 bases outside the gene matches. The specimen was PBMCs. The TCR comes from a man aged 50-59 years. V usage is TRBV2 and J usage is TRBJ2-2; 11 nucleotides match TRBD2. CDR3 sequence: CASSGLAGIGELFF. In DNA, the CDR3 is TGTGCCAGCAGTGGACTAGCGGGAATCGGGGAGCTGTTTTTT.